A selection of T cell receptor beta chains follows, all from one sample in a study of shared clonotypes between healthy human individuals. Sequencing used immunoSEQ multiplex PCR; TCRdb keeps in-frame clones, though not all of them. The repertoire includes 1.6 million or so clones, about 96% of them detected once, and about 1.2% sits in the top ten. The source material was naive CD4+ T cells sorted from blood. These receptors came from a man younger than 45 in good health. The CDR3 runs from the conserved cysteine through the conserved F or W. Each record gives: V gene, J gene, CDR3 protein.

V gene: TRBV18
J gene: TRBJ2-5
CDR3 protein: CASSRGRAQETQYF

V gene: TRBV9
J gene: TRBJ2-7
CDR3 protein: CASSPSWRAFASYEQYF

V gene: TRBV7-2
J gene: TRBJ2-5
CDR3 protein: CASSTIGVRGTQYF

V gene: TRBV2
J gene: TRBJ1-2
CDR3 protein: CASRAGGDYGYTF

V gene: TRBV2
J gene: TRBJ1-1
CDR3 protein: CASSLGQSTEAFF

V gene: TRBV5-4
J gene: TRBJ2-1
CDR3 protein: CASSLGQDRNEQFF

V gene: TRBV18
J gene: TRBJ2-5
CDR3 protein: CASSPLPEETQYF

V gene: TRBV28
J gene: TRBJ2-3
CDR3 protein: CASSNYPRRASGRADTQYF

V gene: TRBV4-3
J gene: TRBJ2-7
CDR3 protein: CASSQESRGSYEQYF

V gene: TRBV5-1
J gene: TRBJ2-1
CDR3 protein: CASSLGGGRPPYNEQFF

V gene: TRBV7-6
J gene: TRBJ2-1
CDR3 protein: CASSRAPYNEQFF

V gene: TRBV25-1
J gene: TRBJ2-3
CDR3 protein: CASSVRAGTDTQYF

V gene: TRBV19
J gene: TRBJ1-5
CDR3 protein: CASSIDRADSNQPQHF

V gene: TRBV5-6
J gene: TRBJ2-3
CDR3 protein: CASSRLGLLRDTQYF

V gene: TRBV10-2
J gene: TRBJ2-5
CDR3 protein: CASGAGETQYF

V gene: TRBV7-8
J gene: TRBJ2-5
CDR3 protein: CASSSGQLAGVSRETQYF

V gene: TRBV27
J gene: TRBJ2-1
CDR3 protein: CASSFRPGLAGGFGYEQFF

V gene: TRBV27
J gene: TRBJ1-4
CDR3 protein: CASSFRAANEKLFF

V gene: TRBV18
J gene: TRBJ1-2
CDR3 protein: CASSTTQGIYGYTF

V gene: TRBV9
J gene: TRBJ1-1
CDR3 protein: CASSGRFGGSDTEAFF

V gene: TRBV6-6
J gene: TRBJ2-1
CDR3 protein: CATRGSANNEQFF

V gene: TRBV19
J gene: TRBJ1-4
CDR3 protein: CAASNKGNEKLFF

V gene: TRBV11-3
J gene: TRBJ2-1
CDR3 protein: CASSLAGRAQNEQFF

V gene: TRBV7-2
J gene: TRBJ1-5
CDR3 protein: CASSLAGEPQHF

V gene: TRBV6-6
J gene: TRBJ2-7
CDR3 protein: CASRLGDLYEQYF

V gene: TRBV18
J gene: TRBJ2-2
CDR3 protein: CASSPLGTGRNGELFF

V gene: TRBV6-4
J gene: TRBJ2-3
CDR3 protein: CASSLAGGGTDTQYF

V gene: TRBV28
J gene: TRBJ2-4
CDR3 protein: CASRREIPSDIQYF

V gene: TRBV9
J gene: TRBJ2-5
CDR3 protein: CASSVVWGTGTQYF

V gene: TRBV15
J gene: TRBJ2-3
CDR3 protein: CATSRAYKESTDTQYF

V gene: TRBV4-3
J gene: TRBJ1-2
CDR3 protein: CASSQESRGNYGYTF

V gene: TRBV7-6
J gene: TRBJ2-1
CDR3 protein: CASSLDLVGQGTANEQFF

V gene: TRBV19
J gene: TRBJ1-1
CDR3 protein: CASSIKWGGAEAFF

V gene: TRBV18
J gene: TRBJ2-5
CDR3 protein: CASSRLAEKVTQYF

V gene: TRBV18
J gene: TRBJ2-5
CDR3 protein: CASSQIRSGKSEETQYF

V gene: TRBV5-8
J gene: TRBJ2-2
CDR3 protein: CASSLEQGGTGELFF

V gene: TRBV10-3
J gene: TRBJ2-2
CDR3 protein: CAISSLVAGELFF

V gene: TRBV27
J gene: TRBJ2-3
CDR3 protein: CASSLRFGGTDTQYF

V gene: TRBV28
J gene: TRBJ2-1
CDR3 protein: CASSTGGTYNEQFF

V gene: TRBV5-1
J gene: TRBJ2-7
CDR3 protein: CASSPGILYEQYF

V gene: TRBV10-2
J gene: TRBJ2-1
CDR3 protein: CASSRGTSEQFF

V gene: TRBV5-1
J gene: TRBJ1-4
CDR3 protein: CASSLKTRGSYEKLFF

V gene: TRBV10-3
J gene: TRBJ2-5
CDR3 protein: CAISSDGRAGGSQETQYF

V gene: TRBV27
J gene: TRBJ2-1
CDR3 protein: CASSLQRGPYNEQFF

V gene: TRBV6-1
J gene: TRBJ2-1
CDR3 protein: CASSETPGHNEQFF

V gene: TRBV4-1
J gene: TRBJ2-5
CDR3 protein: CASKGVGPETQYF

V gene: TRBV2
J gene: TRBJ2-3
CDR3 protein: CASSAGSDTQYF

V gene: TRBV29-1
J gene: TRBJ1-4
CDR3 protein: CSVEQYEKLFF

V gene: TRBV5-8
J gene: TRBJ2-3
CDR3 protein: CASVPGTRKTDTQYF

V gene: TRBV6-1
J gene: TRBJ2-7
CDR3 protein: CASSEITRIFYRVLYF